A single sample is the source of the 23 T cell receptor beta chains below, sequenced in a study of T cells after yellow fever vaccination. Each CDR3 protein is one row after TCRdb ran MiXCR on the 5' RACE reads. The sample holds about 340,000 distinct CDR3 sequences; approximately 3.9% are singletons and the top ten take 20% to 30%. The sequences come from PBMCs, collected 5 days after the yellow fever booster vaccination. These receptors all stem from a young man who received the YFV17D yellow fever vaccine.

A few counts support this clonotype. The chain links TRBV24-1 to TRBJ1-5; D not certain. There are 14 residues in the CDR3. The germline V and J ends were trimmed by 3 bases and 3 bases, with 8 bases remaining between them. Germline V gene data show CDR1 as KGHDR and CDR2 as SFDVKD. This CDR3 reads CATSDHKHNQPQHF. The CDR3 DNA sequence: TGTGCCACCAGTGATCATAAGCACAATCAGCCCCAGCATTTT.

This clonotype was counted ten times or more. The chain carries TRBV20-1 and TRBJ2-3; weak D call: TRBD2 (6 bases). V was clipped by 6 bases and J by 3 bases, with 10 bases between them. The CDR3 has 12 residues. The germline V gene encodes CDR1 DFQATT and CDR2 SNEGSKA (reference sequence). The CDR3 region has the DNA TGCAGTGCCCTCCGGGGGACAGATACGCAGTATTTT. The encoded protein is CSALRGTDTQYF.

This clonotype has more than one count but fewer than ten. CDR3 coding DNA: TGTGCCAGCAGCCTCACGGCTAGCGGGGCCACAGATACGCAGTATTTT. It encodes CASSLTASGATDTQYF. The rearrangement links TRBV13 to TRBJ2-3, with TRBD2 identical over 9 bases. CDR1 and CDR2 from the germline V gene are PRHDT and FYEKMQ (reference sequence). V lost 5 bases, J lost 2 bases, and 8 bases stayed unmatched. CDR3 size: 16 residues.

The chain couples TRBV10-3 to TRBJ2-1, with 11 bases identical to TRBD2. This CDR3 contains 13 residues. Germline V gene data show CDR1 as ENHRY and CDR2 as SYGVKD. With V trimmed by 8 bases and J by 8 bases, 5 bases remained unmatched. CDR3: CAIQTSGDDEQFF. CDR3 bases: TGTGCCATCCAGACTAGCGGGGACGATGAGCAGTTCTTC.

This chain links TRBV27 with TRBJ2-7; 8 bases align to TRBD2. Germline values: CDR1 MNHEY, CDR2 SMNVEV (reference sequence). This CDR3 has 15 residues. With V trimmed by 5 bases and J by 4 bases, 10 bases remained unmatched. The CDR3, as DNA: TGTGCCAGCAGTCTGTCGGGACTAGAACCATACGAGCAGTACTTC. This sequence encodes CASSLSGLEPYEQYF.

This clonotype appeared a few times. This sequence joins TRBV28 and TRBJ2-2; TRBD1 agrees at 8 bases. After removal of 7 bases from V and 0 bases from J, the junction contained 16 bases not matched to a gene. Germline assignment: CDR1 MDHEN and CDR2 SYDVKM. This CDR3 has 19 residues. CDR3 DNA: TGTGCCAGCACCCTGTTGGGGACAGGTGCTTTTGCGAACACCGGGGAGCTGTTTTTT. Translating gives CASTLLGTGAFANTGELFF.

This clonotype was observed at least ten times. The chain is built from TRBV4-2 and TRBJ2-7; TRBD2 matches 7 bases. CDR1 is LGHNA and CDR2 is YNFKEQ in the germline V gene. This CDR3 has 14 amino acids. Unmatched junction bases numbered 3, after V lost 1 base and J lost 3 bases. CDR3 region: CASSQGGGGYEQYF. The CDR3 nucleotides read TGTGCCAGCAGCCAAGGTGGGGGGGGCTACGAGCAGTACTTC.

This clonotype was found many times. The J gene is TRBJ1-6, the V gene TRBV7-8; no definite D call. Looked up from germline, CDR1 is SGHVS and CDR2 is FQNEAQ. Trimming stripped 1 base from V and 5 bases from J, with 12 bases between. This CDR3 region has 16 residues. The CDR3 spells CASSLDGLLNNSPLHF. The CDR3 DNA follows: TGTGCCAGCAGCTTAGACGGTCTCCTTAATAATTCACCCCTCCACTTT.

This clonotype occurred a few times. The genes are TRBV6-5 and TRBJ2-1; 9 bases are a match to TRBD2. Germline V gives CDR1 MNHEY, CDR2 SVGAGI. The junction had 10 bases not matched to a gene; V was cut back by 6 bases and J by 7 bases. The CDR3 has 15 amino acids. The CDR3 bases are TGTGCCAGCAGCCGAGCGGGGGGCCCCTTGAATGAGCAGTTCTTC. Protein: CASSRAGGPLNEQFF.

About this clonotype: This may arise from a read error, as a much more abundant clone is one base away. The chain has TRBV5-1 and TRBJ2-2; no reliable D call. The CDR3 length is 14 residues. The germline CDR1 and CDR2 sequences are SGHRS and YFSETQ. V was shortened by 2 bases and J by 1 base, with 6 bases between the two germline ends. CDR3 coding DNA: TGCGCCAGCAGCTTTTCGGGGAACACCGGGGAGCTGTTTTTT. Translating gives CASSFSGNTGELFF.

In this sample, this clonotype turned up many times. The V and J genes are TRBV6-5 and TRBJ1-1; unclear D gene. The CDR3 is made up of 15 amino acids. Trimming removed 0 bases at V and 0 bases at J, with 8 bases between. Germline V gene data show CDR1 as MNHEY and CDR2 as SVGAGI. CDR3 bases: TGTGCCAGCAGTTACTCAGGAGCCATGAACACTGAAGCTTTCTTT. It codes for CASSYSGAMNTEAFF.

This clonotype has more than one count but fewer than ten. This sequence joins TRBV4-3 and TRBJ2-5; the D call may be TRBD1 or TRBD2 (5 bases each). The CDR3 is made up of 16 amino acids. Trimming removed 1 base at V and 1 base at J, with 13 bases between. Germline CDR1 is LGHNA and CDR2 is YSLEER. CDR3 amino acids: CASSQGSEGTQETQYF. CDR3 coding DNA: TGCGCCAGCAGCCAAGGGTCTGAGGGGACCCAAGAGACCCAGTACTTC.

The rearrangement links TRBV20-1 to TRBJ2-3; D is perhaps TRBD2 (6 bases). Per the germline V gene, CDR1 is DFQATT and CDR2 is SNEGSKA (reference sequence). Trimming cost V 0 bases and J 0 bases, with 10 bases left between them. The CDR3 runs to 15 residues. The CDR3 coding sequence is TGCAGTGCTAGAGATTTACGGGGGAGCACAGATACGCAGTATTTT. It is translated as CSARDLRGSTDTQYF.

The sample holds many counts of this clonotype. The rearrangement uses TRBV5-6 and TRBJ2-1, with unresolved D. Germline CDR1 is SGHDT and CDR2 is YYEEEE. The V and J ends lost 0 bases and 0 bases respectively, with 10 bases between them. The CDR3 length is 16 residues. CDR3 protein: CASSLVKGLSYNEQFF. The DNA for the CDR3 is TGTGCCAGCAGCTTGGTCAAGGGCCTCTCCTACAATGAGCAGTTCTTC.

This clonotype has only a few counts. This chain connects TRBV4-1 to TRBJ1-4; the D gene is possibly TRBD1 (5 bases). The V end was cut by 6 bases, the J end by 5 bases, with 25 bases between. The CDR3 has 18 residues. The germline gives CDR1 MGHRA, CDR2 YSYEKL. The CDR3 loop reads CASRDPLGPNLENEKLFF. CDR3 sequence (DNA): TGCGCCAGCAGGGATCCCCTGGGACCCAACCTGGAGAATGAAAAACTGTTTTTT.

The chain has TRBV11-2 and TRBJ2-1; no definite D call. V dropped 0 bases and J dropped 5 bases, with 8 bases sitting between them. Germline CDR1 and CDR2: SGHAT and FQNNGV. CDR3 length: 14 residues. This CDR3 is CASSLEHGNNEQFF. In DNA form, the CDR3 reads TGTGCCAGCAGCTTAGAGCACGGAAACAATGAGCAGTTCTTC.

V and J are TRBV29-1 and TRBJ1-1, with D maybe TRBD1 (5 bases). Germline-derived CDR1 and CDR2 are SQVTM and ANQGSEA. V was shortened by 1 base and J by 4 bases, with 13 bases between the two germline ends. This CDR3 comprises 14 residues. CDR3 sequence: CSVEGRGVGTEAFF. The CDR3 DNA sequence: TGCAGCGTTGAAGGTCGGGGGGTAGGCACTGAAGCTTTCTTT.

This clonotype was recorded a few times. The J gene is TRBJ1-3, the V gene TRBV12-3 or TRBV12-4; 9 bases are a match to TRBD1. The CDR3 contains 14 residues. V shed 3 bases and J 8 bases; nucleotides not matched to a gene: 5. The DNA of the CDR3 is TGTGCCAGCAGTTTGGACAGGGGAGGATACACCATATATTTT. This encodes CASSLDRGGYTIYF.

This clonotype has a handful of counts. The rearrangement uses TRBV4-3 and TRBJ2-3; TRBD2 matches 9 bases. The CDR3 has 16 residues. Germline lookup yields CDR1 LGHNA and CDR2 YSLEER. Losses at the gene ends were 4 bases for V and 6 bases for J; bases not matched to a gene: 11. As DNA, the CDR3 is TGCGCCAGCAGCCCGAGGGCGGGGGGGCCGAGGGATACGCAGTATTTT. As protein: CASSPRAGGPRDTQYF.

This chain uses TRBV10-2 with TRBJ2-2; TRBD2 matches 14 bases. Unmatched junction bases numbered 1, after V lost 8 bases and J lost 2 bases. Per germline, CDR1 WSHSY and CDR2 SAAADI. This CDR3 region has 15 residues. DNA for the CDR3: TGCGCCAGCGGGACTAGCGGGGGAAACACCGGGGAGCTGTTTTTT. This codes for CASGTSGGNTGELFF.

This clonotype was seen many times. This chain's CDR3 is CASSPESAYGYTF. The CDR3 bases are TGTGCCAGCTCACCGGAATCAGCCTATGGCTACACCTTC. The chain recombines TRBV18 with TRBJ1-2, with D uncertain. Trimming cost V 3 bases and J 4 bases, with 9 bases left between them. This CDR3 has 13 amino acids. The V gene's germline CDR1 is KGHSH and CDR2 LQKENI.

This clonotype was seen a handful of times. V usage is TRBV12-3 or TRBV12-4 and J usage is TRBJ1-4, with D maybe TRBD1 (5 bases). CDR3 size: 14 residues. V lost 2 bases, J lost 3 bases, and 7 bases lay in between. CDR3 region: CASSLWGANEKLFF. CDR3 sequence (DNA): TGTGCCAGCAGTTTATGGGGGGCTAATGAAAAACTGTTTTTT.

This clonotype was counted ten times or more. V is TRBV5-4 and J is TRBJ2-6; D unclear. The CDR3 consists of 15 residues. CDR1 and CDR2 from the germline V gene are SGHNT and YYREEE (reference sequence). The ends were cut back, 4 bases at V and 0 bases at J, with 8 bases in the middle. For the CDR3, the DNA is TGTGCCAGCAGCCTGATGACCTCTGGGGCCAACGTCCTGACTTTC. Protein: CASSLMTSGANVLTF.